Presented here are 31 T cell receptor beta chains from one specimen sequenced in a study of T cell responses to AZD1222 COVID-19 vaccine. Method: immunoSEQ multiplex PCR; TCRdb's copy keeps in-frame clones and lacks some. The top ten hold over 1.5% of the sample, which has roughly 160,000 clones, around 90% seen once. Material: peripheral blood, obtained on day 0 of AZD1222 vaccination. Receptors originate from an adult in good health.

CDR3 protein: CASSPPRHRTLTYEQYF. CDR3 bases: TGTGCCAGCTCACCACCGCGACACAGGACCTTGACCTACGAGCAGTACTTC. The V call is TRBV18, the J call TRBJ2-7; D perhaps matches TRBD1 (5 bases). Trimming left V 0 bases short and J 2 bases short, with 17 bases between. The CDR3 runs 17 residues. Germline CDR1 reads KGHSH; CDR2 reads LQKENI.

V gene TRBV5-8 combines with J gene TRBJ2-7; D not resolved. The CDR3 spans 14 residues. Deletions cut 5 bases from V and 1 base from J, with 13 bases between. Germline V gene sequence: CDR1 SGHTS, CDR2 YDEGEE. The chain's CDR3 is CASRLGGLSYEQYF. In DNA form, the CDR3 reads TGTGCCAGCAGACTCGGTGGCTTGTCCTACGAGCAGTACTTC.

The chain employs TRBV6-5 and TRBJ1-1; TRBD1 matches at 8 bases. CDR1 MNHEY and CDR2 SVGAGI come from the germline V gene. V shed 7 bases and J 7 bases; nucleotides not matched to a gene: 8. This CDR3 has 13 residues. CDR3 loop: CASNGQGGSEAFF. CDR3 bases: TGTGCCAGCAACGGACAGGGTGGAAGTGAAGCTTTCTTT.

The rearrangement uses TRBV7-2 and TRBJ2-1; D is unresolved. Germline V CDR1 and CDR2: SGHTA, FQGNSA. V was shortened by 1 base and J by 9 bases, with 7 bases between the two germline ends. This CDR3 is 12 amino acids long. CDR3 sequence: CASSLGLTEQFF. The DNA of the CDR3 is TGTGCCAGCAGCTTAGGCCTAACTGAGCAGTTCTTC.

This rearrangement joins TRBV2 to TRBJ2-1; D uncertain. The germline V gene has CDR1 SNHLY and CDR2 FYNNEI. V lost 1 base to trimming and J lost 2 bases, with 6 bases between them. The CDR3 length is 14 residues. The CDR3 here is CASSEGRTYNEQFF. As DNA, the CDR3 is TGTGCCAGCAGTGAAGGACGGACCTACAATGAGCAGTTCTTC.

The chain links TRBV7-9 to TRBJ1-2; D may be TRBD1 (5 bases). V was clipped by 1 base and J by 0 bases, with 12 bases between them. Germline CDR1 is SEHNR and CDR2 is FQNEAQ (reference sequence). The CDR3 spans 16 residues. The CDR3 nucleotides are TGTGCCAGCAGCTTAGGTGGGGGGGAAGCTAACTATGGCTACACCTTC. Encoded protein: CASSLGGGEANYGYTF.

This clone was detected once. The chain links TRBV27 to TRBJ1-1; D not certain. The CDR3 runs 16 residues. V lost 1 base, J lost 0 bases, and 12 bases lay in between. Germline CDR1 is MNHEY and CDR2 is SMNVEV (reference sequence). In DNA, the CDR3 is TGTGCCAGCAGTTTATGGGCAGAGAGGGTGAACACTGAAGCTTTCTTT. Translation gives CASSLWAERVNTEAFF.

The chain uses TRBV29-1 and TRBJ2-4, with TRBD1 as a possible D gene (6 bases). The CDR3 is made up of 14 amino acids. Germline-derived CDR1 and CDR2 are SQVTM and ANQGSEA. The V and J ends lost 4 bases and 1 base respectively, with 11 bases between them. The CDR3 nucleotides read TGCAGCGTTGTTTGGGGGCGCGCCAAAAACATTCAGTACTTC. Amino acids: CSVVWGRAKNIQYF.

The V gene is TRBV2, the J gene TRBJ2-7, with 7 nucleotides matching TRBD2. The CDR3 totals 14 residues. The trim removed 4 bases at V and 5 bases at J, leaving 8 bases unmatched. Germline V gives CDR1 SNHLY, CDR2 FYNNEI. CDR3 sequence reads: CASSGLWEGHEQYF. CDR3 sequence (DNA): TGTGCCAGCAGTGGGTTGTGGGAGGGCCACGAGCAGTACTTC.

The chain uses TRBV7-3 and TRBJ2-6, with TRBD1 as a possible D gene (6 bases). V was trimmed by 2 bases and J by 4 bases, leaving 9 bases between them. Germline V CDR1 and CDR2: SGHTA, FQGTGA. The CDR3 runs to 15 residues. CDR3 sequence reads: CASSLQGNGANVLTF. The CDR3 DNA sequence: TGTGCCAGCAGCTTACAGGGGAACGGGGCCAACGTCCTGACTTTC.

The chain links TRBV5-1 to TRBJ2-1, with TRBD2 matching over 11 bases. Germline trimming cut 0 bases from V and 0 bases from J; bases unmatched to any gene: 8. Germline V gives CDR1 SGHRS, CDR2 YFSETQ. This CDR3 is built from 19 residues. The CDR3 is CASSLALAGAPSSYNEQFF. The CDR3 DNA is TGCGCCAGCAGCTTGGCACTAGCGGGGGCCCCGAGCTCCTACAATGAGCAGTTCTTC.

The rearrangement joins TRBV18 to TRBJ2-1; D perhaps matches TRBD1 (5 bases). V was pared by 0 bases and J by 0 bases, with 12 bases between. Germline values: CDR1 KGHSH, CDR2 LQKENI. The CDR3 covers 17 residues. DNA for the CDR3: TGTGCCAGCTCACCACCAACAGGAGATAGCTCCTACAATGAGCAGTTCTTC. Amino acids: CASSPPTGDSSYNEQFF.

V usage is TRBV9 and J usage is TRBJ2-1, with no clear D. There are 14 residues in the CDR3. Deletions cut 0 bases from V and 4 bases from J, with 8 bases between. From germline, CDR1 is SGDLS and CDR2 YYNGEE. Written as DNA, the CDR3 is TGTGCCAGCAGCGTAGACGGCCAATACAATGAGCAGTTCTTC. This translates into CASSVDGQYNEQFF.

The chain joins TRBV28 to TRBJ1-6; D not certain. Trimming took off 1 base at V and 4 bases at J, with 5 bases between the two ends. The V gene's germline CDR1 is MDHEN and CDR2 SYDVKM. CDR3 length equals 14 residues. CDR3 nucleotide sequence: TGTGCCAGCAGTTTATCCAGTTATAATTCACCCCTCCACTTT. Its translation: CASSLSSYNSPLHF. The variable domain in full, with the rest retrieved from reference TRBV28 and TRBJ1-6, is DVKVTQSSRYLVKRTGEKVFLECVQDMDHENMFWYRQDPGLGLRLIYFSYDVKMKEKGDIPEGYSVSREKKERFSLILESASTNQTSMYLCASSLSSYNSPLHFGNGTRLTVT.

This clone showed up just once. The chain uses TRBV9 and TRBJ2-5; D perhaps matches TRBD1 (6 bases). The CDR3 has 14 residues. V gave up 5 bases and J gave up 1 base, with 12 bases separating them. CDR1 and CDR2 (germline): SGDLS, YYNGEE. Written as DNA, the CDR3 is TGTGCCAGCAGTTACTCGACAGGCCAAGAGACCCAGTACTTC. Its translation: CASSYSTGQETQYF.

The chain has TRBV27 and TRBJ2-3; D not resolved. The ends were cut back, 4 bases at V and 2 bases at J, with 13 bases in the middle. The CDR3 has 15 amino acids. Germline-derived CDR1 and CDR2 are MNHEY and SMNVEV (reference sequence). The CDR3 is CASSWAAANTDTQYF. The CDR3 DNA follows: TGTGCCAGCAGTTGGGCAGCCGCTAACACAGATACGCAGTATTTT.

This clone occurred a few times. The rearrangement joins TRBV4-3 to TRBJ2-7; 7 bases are a match to TRBD1. Trimming cost V 5 bases and J 2 bases; bases outside gene matches: 3. CDR1 LGHNA and CDR2 YSLEER come from the germline V gene. This CDR3 comprises 13 residues. CDR3 DNA sequence: TGCGCCAGCAGCGCCGGGACAGCCTACGAGCAGTACTTC. Protein product: CASSAGTAYEQYF.

J is TRBJ1-1 and V is TRBV19; D might be TRBD1 (6 bases). Germline-derived CDR1 and CDR2 are LNHDA and SQIVND (reference sequence). The CDR3 is 13 residues long. V lost 8 bases and J 3 bases, leaving 13 bases between the germline ends. In DNA, the CDR3 is TGTGCCAGTGATCCGGGGGCGCACACTGAAGCTTTCTTT. Protein product: CASDPGAHTEAFF.

This chain joins TRBV5-5 and TRBJ2-5; D might be TRBD2 (6 bases). Germline lookup yields CDR1 SGHKS and CDR2 YYEKEE (reference sequence). The CDR3 runs to 12 residues. Between the trimmed V and J ends, which lost 7 bases and 5 bases, there was a span of 12 bases. The CDR3 reads CASWQGGETQYF. CDR3 nucleotide sequence: TGTGCCAGCTGGCAGGGAGGTGAGACCCAGTACTTC.

The genes are TRBV7-9 and TRBJ2-1; D is ambiguous. The germline CDR1 and CDR2 sequences are SEHNR and FQNEAQ (reference sequence). This CDR3 contains 15 residues. V dropped 5 bases and J dropped 0 bases, with 11 bases sitting between them. CDR3 amino acids: CASSPERSSYNEQFF. CDR3 sequence (DNA): TGTGCCAGCAGCCCCGAACGGAGCTCCTACAATGAGCAGTTCTTC.

This clone was counted a single time. The chain couples TRBV10-3 to TRBJ2-1; 8 bases fit TRBD1. The CDR3 runs to 15 residues. V dropped 5 bases and J dropped 2; count of bases not matched to a gene: 5. Germline CDR1 reads ENHRY; CDR2 reads SYGVKD. The CDR3 reads CAISTPGGAYNEQFF. The CDR3 bases are TGTGCCATCAGTACACCAGGGGGCGCCTACAATGAGCAGTTCTTC.

This chain connects TRBV2 to TRBJ1-3; weak D call: TRBD1 (6 bases). The length of the CDR3 is 15 residues. The V gene lost 4 bases and the J gene lost 1 base, with 11 bases spanning the gap. Germline V gene sequence: CDR1 SNHLY, CDR2 FYNNEI. CDR3 sequence: CASSADRSSGNTIYF. The CDR3 coding sequence is TGTGCCAGCAGTGCGGACAGATCTTCTGGAAACACCATATATTTT.

The rearrangement joins TRBV13 to TRBJ2-5; D ambiguous. Trimming removed 2 bases from V and 3 bases from J, with 4 bases in between. Per germline, CDR1 PRHDT and CDR2 FYEKMQ (reference sequence). The CDR3 extends over 12 amino acids. The CDR3 is CASSLREETQYF. The DNA for the CDR3 is TGTGCCAGCAGCTTAAGAGAAGAGACCCAGTACTTC.

A word on this clone: At one end the junction does not follow the germline gene, possibly because of a read error. This chain connects TRBV7-6 to TRBJ1-1, with D perhaps matching TRBD1 (6 bases). Looked up from germline, CDR1 is SGHVS and CDR2 is FNYEAQ. CDR3 length: 11 residues. CDR3 sequence: CASSWGQTLVF. The DNA for the CDR3 is TGTGCCAGCAGCTGGGGACAAACACTGGTCTTT.

The chain is built from TRBV6-5 and TRBJ2-5; D possibly corresponds to TRBD2 (7 bases). With 6 bases removed from V and 2 bases from J, the gap between germline ends came to 16 bases. The CDR3 has 15 amino acids. CDR1 is MNHEY and CDR2 is SVGAGI in the germline V gene. In nucleotides, the CDR3 is TGTGCCAGCAGGAGGGCGGGGGCCCTTCAAGAGACCCAGTACTTC. This translates into CASRRAGALQETQYF.

The genes are TRBV11-2 and TRBJ2-7; 9 bases align to TRBD2. With 4 bases clipped from V and 6 bases from J, the junction kept 10 bases outside the gene matches. The CDR3 length is 15 residues. The germline CDR1 and CDR2 sequences are SGHAT and FQNNGV. The CDR3 spells CASSYLAGGKTEQYF. Written as DNA, the CDR3 is TGTGCCAGCAGCTACCTGGCGGGAGGGAAGACCGAGCAGTACTTC.

The chain is built from TRBV19 and TRBJ1-2; D unresolved. This CDR3 contains 11 residues. In germline, CDR1 is LNHDA, CDR2 SQIVND (reference sequence). V was shortened by 8 bases and J by 7 bases, with 11 bases between the two germline ends. CDR3 amino acids: CASGRTSGYTF. The CDR3 DNA reads as TGTGCCAGTGGGAGGACGTCTGGCTACACCTTC.

The chain links TRBV19 to TRBJ1-3, with D possibly being TRBD1 (6 bases). This CDR3 is 15 amino acids long. In germline, CDR1 is LNHDA, CDR2 SQIVND (reference sequence). V lost 1 base, J lost 4 bases, and 11 bases lay in between. CDR3 coding DNA: TGTGCCAGTAGTATAGCTACAGGGCCGGGAAACACCATATATTTT. Protein: CASSIATGPGNTIYF.

The rearrangement uses TRBV7-8 and TRBJ2-3; TRBD2 matches 7 bases. Germline loops: CDR1 SGHVS, CDR2 FQNEAQ. Trimming removed 2 bases from V and 0 bases from J; junction bases left unmatched: 8. CDR3 length equals 17 residues. The CDR3 spells CASSLNPRSGSTDTQYF. CDR3 bases: TGTGCCAGCAGCTTAAATCCGCGTAGCGGGAGCACAGATACGCAGTATTTT.

V is TRBV18 and J is TRBJ2-1; TRBD1 matches at 11 bases. From germline, CDR1 is KGHSH and CDR2 LQKENI. The J segment lost 7 bases and the V segment lost 0 bases, leaving 5 bases of the junction unmatched. This CDR3 contains 16 residues. In DNA, the CDR3 is TGTGCCAGCTCACCACCGGGGGACAGGGGGAGTAATGAGCAGTTCTTC. It encodes CASSPPGDRGSNEQFF. The full variable domain, rest sourced from reference TRBV18 and TRBJ2-1, is NAGVMQNPRHLVRRRGQEARLRCSPMKGHSHVYWYRQLPEEGLKFMVYLQKENIIDESGMPKERFSAEFPKEGPSILRIQQVVRGDSAAYFCASSPPGDRGSNEQFFGPGTRLTVL.

The chain has TRBV18 and TRBJ2-2; the D gene is possibly TRBD2 (5 bases). CDR3 length: 13 residues. Germline V CDR1 and CDR2: KGHSH, LQKENI. V dropped 8 bases and J dropped 5 bases, with 12 bases sitting between them. CDR3 residues: CASEPGKTGELFF. The CDR3 nucleotides are TGTGCCAGCGAACCGGGGAAGACCGGGGAGCTGTTTTTT.